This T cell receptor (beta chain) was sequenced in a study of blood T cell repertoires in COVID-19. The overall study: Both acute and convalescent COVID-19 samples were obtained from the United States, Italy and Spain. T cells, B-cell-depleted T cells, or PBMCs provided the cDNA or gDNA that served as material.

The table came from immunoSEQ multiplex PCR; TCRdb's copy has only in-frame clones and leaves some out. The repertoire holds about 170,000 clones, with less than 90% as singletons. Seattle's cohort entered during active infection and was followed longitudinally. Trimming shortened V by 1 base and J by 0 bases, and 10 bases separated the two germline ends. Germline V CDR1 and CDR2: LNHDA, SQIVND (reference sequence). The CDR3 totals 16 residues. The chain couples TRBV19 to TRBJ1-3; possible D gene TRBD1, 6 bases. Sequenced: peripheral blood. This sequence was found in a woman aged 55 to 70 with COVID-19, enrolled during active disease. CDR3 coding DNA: TGTGCCAGTAGTATAGGACAGGCACTCTCTGGAAACACCATATATTTT. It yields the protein CASSIGQALSGNTIYF.